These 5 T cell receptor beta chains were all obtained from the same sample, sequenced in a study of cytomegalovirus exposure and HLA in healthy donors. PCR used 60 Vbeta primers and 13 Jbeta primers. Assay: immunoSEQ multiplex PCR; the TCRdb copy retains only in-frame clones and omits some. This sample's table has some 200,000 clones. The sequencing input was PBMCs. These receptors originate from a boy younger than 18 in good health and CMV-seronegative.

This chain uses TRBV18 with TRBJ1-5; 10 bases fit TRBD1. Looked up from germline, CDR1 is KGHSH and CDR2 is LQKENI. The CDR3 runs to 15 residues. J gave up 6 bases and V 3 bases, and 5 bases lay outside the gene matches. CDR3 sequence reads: CASSPGQGTGQPQHF. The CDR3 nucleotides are TGTGCCAGCTCACCGGGACAGGGGACAGGTCAGCCCCAGCATTTT.

The CDR3 loop is CASSPPTGDEQYF. CDR3 nucleotide sequence: TGCGCCAGCAGCCCTCCCACAGGGGACGAGCAGTACTTC. J is TRBJ2-5 and V is TRBV4-1; TRBD1 matches 7 bases. TRBJ2-7 matches the DNA end more closely, so the J call is doubtful. Germline V gene lookup returns CDR1 MGHRA and CDR2 YSYEKL. There are 13 residues in the CDR3.

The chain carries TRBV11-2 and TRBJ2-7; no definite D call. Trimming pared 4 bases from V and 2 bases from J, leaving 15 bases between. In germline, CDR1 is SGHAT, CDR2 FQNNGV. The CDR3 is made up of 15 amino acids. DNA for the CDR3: TGTGCCAGCAGCTCCTCCGGGTTTCGCCCCTACGAGCAGTACTTC. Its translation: CASSSSGFRPYEQYF.

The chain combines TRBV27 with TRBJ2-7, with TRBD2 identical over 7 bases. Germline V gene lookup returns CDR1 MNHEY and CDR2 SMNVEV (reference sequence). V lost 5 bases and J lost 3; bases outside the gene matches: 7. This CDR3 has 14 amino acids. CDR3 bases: TGTGCCAGCAGTGGGGGGGGTATCAGCTACGAGCAGTACTTC. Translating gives CASSGGGISYEQYF.

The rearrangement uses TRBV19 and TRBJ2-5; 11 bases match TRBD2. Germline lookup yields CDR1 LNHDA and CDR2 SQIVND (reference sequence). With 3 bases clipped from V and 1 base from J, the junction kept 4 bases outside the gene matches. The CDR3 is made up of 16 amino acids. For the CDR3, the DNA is TGTGCCAGTAGTATCTTTCTAGCGGGGGGCCAAGAGACCCAGTACTTC. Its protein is CASSIFLAGGQETQYF.